Each of the 4 T cell receptor beta chains below was sequenced from the same sample in a study of blood T cell repertoires in COVID-19. The protocol was immunoSEQ multiplex PCR, while the TCRdb copy is restricted to in-frame clones and leaves out a portion. The sample yields 250,000 or so clones, around nine tenths seen once. Sample: peripheral blood. The receptors here all came from a woman aged 55-75 years with acute or convalescent COVID-19.

The V gene is TRBV6-5, the J gene TRBJ1-2; TRBD1 matches at 8 bases. CDR3 length: 15 residues. Trimming at V came to 5 bases and at J to 4 bases, leaving 9 bases not matched to a gene. The germline V gene encodes CDR1 MNHEY and CDR2 SVGAGI. The CDR3 loop reads CASSRSSQGAYGYTF. The CDR3 region has the DNA TGTGCCAGCAGTCGCAGCTCCCAGGGGGCCTATGGCTACACCTTC.

V gene TRBV6-2 or TRBV6-3 combines with J gene TRBJ2-7; 9 nucleotides align to TRBD2. The V segment lost 0 bases and the J segment 1 base; nucleotides outside the gene matches: 7. The CDR3 sequence is 17 residues long. Germline CDR1 reads MNHEY; CDR2 reads SVGEGT. The CDR3: CASSYSHRLAASYEQYF. CDR3 sequence (DNA): TGTGCCAGCAGTTACTCCCATCGACTAGCGGCGTCCTACGAGCAGTACTTC.

This sequence joins TRBV9 and TRBJ2-1; 11 positions match TRBD2. Germline assignment: CDR1 SGDLS and CDR2 YYNGEE. The trim removed 3 bases at V and 4 bases at J, leaving 3 bases unmatched. CDR3 length: 15 amino acids. Here the CDR3 DNA reads TGTGCCAGCAGCGAACTAGCGGGGGAGTACAATGAGCAGTTCTTC. Its translation: CASSELAGEYNEQFF.

The genes are TRBV5-1 and TRBJ1-1; 7 bases are shared with TRBD1. V lost 2 bases, J lost 7 bases, and 8 bases stayed unmatched. The CDR3 runs 14 residues. Per the germline V gene, CDR1 is SGHRS and CDR2 is YFSETQ. CDR3 loop: CASSLERGQYEAFF. The CDR3 DNA follows: TGCGCCAGCAGCTTAGAGAGGGGACAGTATGAAGCTTTCTTT. The full variable domain, in which reference TRBV5-1 and TRBJ1-1 provide the parts outside the CDR3, is KAGVTQTPRYLIKTRGQQVTLSCSPISGHRSVSWYQQTPGQGLQFLFEYFSETQRNKGNFPGRFSGRQFSNSRSEMNVSTLELGDSALYLCASSLERGQYEAFFGQGTRLTVV.